Listed here are 12 T cell receptor beta chains from one sample, sequenced in a study of CD8 T cells in ankylosing spondylitis. TCRdb analysed the 5' RACE reads with MiXCR anew, one entry per CDR3 protein. The sample yields some 150,000 distinct CDR3 sequences, roughly 44% seen once. The sample consisted of synovial fluid, either unsorted or a sorted T cell fraction (not recorded which). These receptors were taken from a male donor with ankylosing spondylitis.

The CDR3 reads CSASRGGRPQHF. Here the CDR3 DNA reads TGCAGTGCTAGCAGGGGCGGGCGGCCCCAGCATTTT. The chain is built from TRBV20-1 and TRBJ1-5, with D maybe TRBD1 (6 bases). The V gene's germline CDR1 is DFQATT and CDR2 SNEGSKA (reference sequence). The CDR3 length is 12 residues. Trimming took 3 bases from V and 9 from J, leaving 12 bases between them.

V usage is TRBV12-3 or TRBV12-4 and J usage is TRBJ2-3; 10 positions match TRBD2. The CDR3 consists of 17 residues. The ends lost 4 bases at V and 6 bases at J; junction bases unmatched: 13. As DNA, the CDR3 is TGTGCCAGCAGTTCCCTGGGACTAGCGCCTAAGGAGGATACGCAGTATTTT. This codes for CASSSLGLAPKEDTQYF.

V usage is TRBV5-1 and J usage is TRBJ1-2; D not certain. V gave up 0 bases and J gave up 8 bases, with 17 bases separating them. The germline V gene has CDR1 SGHRS and CDR2 YFSETQ. The CDR3 runs 15 residues. In DNA form, the CDR3 reads TGCGCCAGCAGCTTGGAGGGTGGAGGGCAACGAGGCTACACCTTC. It encodes CASSLEGGGQRGYTF. Supplemented by reference TRBV5-1 and TRBJ1-2, the full variable domain reads KAGVTQTPRYLIKTRGQQVTLSCSPISGHRSVSWYQQTPGQGLQFLFEYFSETQRNKGNFPGRFSGRQFSNSRSEMNVSTLELGDSALYLCASSLEGGGQRGYTFGSGTRLTVV.

V and J are TRBV12-3 or TRBV12-4 and TRBJ2-1; TRBD2 matches at 12 bases. This CDR3 has 18 amino acids. The V and J ends lost 5 bases and 1 base, in that order; junction bases with no gene match: 9. The CDR3 reads CASSPRTSGVRSYNEQFF. The CDR3, as DNA: TGTGCCAGCAGTCCTCGGACTAGCGGGGTTAGGTCCTACAATGAGCAGTTCTTC.

CDR3 DNA: TGTGCCAGCCGCCGGGGCGGCCGCGGGAATGAAAAACTGTTTTTT. The encoded protein is CASRRGGRGNEKLFF. The chain uses TRBV25-1 and TRBJ1-4; D might be TRBD1 (5 bases). CDR1 is MGHDK and CDR2 is SYGVNS in the germline V gene. The CDR3 sequence is 15 residues long. Trimming shortened V by 8 bases and J by 5 bases, and 18 bases separated the two germline ends.

This clonotype was counted at least ten times. The CDR3 nucleotides read TGTGCCAGCAGACAGGTCTCAGGGTTTATTGAGCAGTTCTTC. Protein: CASRQVSGFIEQFF. The chain employs TRBV7-2 and TRBJ2-1, with D possibly matching TRBD1 (5 bases). The CDR3 is 14 amino acids. V was shortened by 6 bases and J by 9 bases, with 18 bases between the two germline ends. Per the germline V gene, CDR1 is SGHTA and CDR2 is FQGNSA.

This clonotype was counted a few times. Its ends do not fully match the called genes, so a read error is possible. V gene TRBV7-7 combines with J gene TRBJ2-2; 14 positions match TRBD2. CDR1 SSHAT and CDR2 FNYEAQ come from the germline V gene (reference sequence). CDR3 length equals 18 residues. This CDR3 is CASSERLAGGPYTGELFF. As DNA, the CDR3 is TGTGCTAGCAGCGAACGACTAGCGGGGGGGCCGTACACCGGGGAGCTGTTTTTT.

V usage is TRBV27 and J usage is TRBJ2-1, with D perhaps matching TRBD1 (5 bases). Germline lookup yields CDR1 MNHEY and CDR2 SMNVEV (reference sequence). Deletions cut 2 bases from V and 4 bases from J, with 9 bases between. There are 14 residues in the CDR3. The CDR3: CASSLVQGYNEQFF. DNA for the CDR3: TGTGCCAGCAGTTTAGTTCAGGGATACAATGAGCAGTTCTTC.

The chain combines TRBV28 with TRBJ1-1; tentative D call: TRBD1 (6 bases). CDR3 length: 15 amino acids. The germline V gene encodes CDR1 MDHEN and CDR2 SYDVKM. Trimming took off 5 bases at V and 0 bases at J, with 13 bases between the two ends. The CDR3 sequence: CASSLRGFMNTEAFF. For the CDR3, the DNA is TGTGCCAGCAGTCTCAGGGGATTCATGAACACTGAAGCTTTCTTT.

This clonotype was seen a few times. This chain uses TRBV7-8 with TRBJ2-3, with TRBD1 matching over 9 bases. The CDR3 spans 19 residues. V gave up 0 bases and J gave up 3 bases; unmatched junction bases: 13. The germline CDR1 and CDR2 sequences are SGHVS and FQNEAQ. The CDR3 DNA is TGTGCCAGCAGCTTAGCGAAGGGACAGGGAGCCCTCCGAACAGATACGCAGTATTTT. Protein: CASSLAKGQGALRTDTQYF.

V and J are TRBV5-1 and TRBJ2-2; D gene uncertain. This CDR3 has 15 amino acids. V dropped 1 base and J dropped 2 bases, with 9 bases sitting between them. The germline CDR1 and CDR2 sequences are SGHRS and YFSETQ. The CDR3 loop is CASSLRAYNTGELFF. CDR3 nucleotide sequence: TGCGCCAGCAGCTTGCGGGCATACAACACCGGGGAGCTGTTTTTT.

This clonotype was seen a few times. The rearrangement links TRBV3-1 to TRBJ1-3; D is uncertain. Germline assignment: CDR1 LGHDT and CDR2 YNNKEL (reference sequence). The CDR3 runs 14 residues. Trimming took off 6 bases at V and 0 bases at J, with 9 bases between the two ends. The CDR3 nucleotides read TGTGCCAGCAGTCCTTATTTCTCTGGAAACACCATATATTTT. Translating gives CASSPYFSGNTIYF.